Below, one T cell receptor beta chain is given with its context. The junction departs from the called germline gene at one end, perhaps through a read error. Germline CDR1 is SSHAT and CDR2 is FNYEAQ (reference sequence). CDR3 length: 15 residues. The data are from a study of blood T cell repertoires in COVID-19. Study-wide background: PBMCs, B-cell-depleted T cells, or T cells provided the cDNA or gDNA that made up the material.

Study processing details: Estimates of nucleated cell counts were drawn from the amplification of reference gene primers. Generated by immunoSEQ multiplex PCR, the TCRdb table keeps only in-frame clones and is missing some. Clone size and V and J calls were adopted from that table, with D and trimming inferred from the DNA. Of about 320,000 clones in the sample, 65% to 90% are singletons; the top ten hold roughly a tenth. Ages ranged from roughly 18 to 100 years, with residence in approximately 23 US areas. Sequenced: PBMCs or T cells enriched from blood (not recorded which). This sequence originates from a woman aged 18-30 years who had recovered from COVID-19. V and J are TRBV7-7 and TRBJ1-2; possibly TRBD1 for D (5 bases). Here the CDR3 reads CASSPSRVGNYGYTF. The CDR3 DNA reads as TGTGCTAGCAGCCCCTCCAGGGTGGGGAACTATGGCTACACCTTC.